One sample yielded the 5 T cell receptor beta chains listed below, sequenced in a study of PD-1 blockade in classical Hodgkin lymphoma. As for time point: cycle 4 day 1 (C4D1), after 6 weeks of nivolumab. Every patient experienced relapse after autologous stem cell transplantation, and brentuximab vedotin exposure varied. Measured with immunoSEQ multiplex PCR; TCRdb has only the in-frame clones, and not every one. This table has about 28,000 clones, 80% appearing once. Sequencing was performed on peripheral blood mononuclear cells (PBMCs), taken before the fourth cycle of nivolumab. The receptor source for this set is a human donor with classical Hodgkin lymphoma.

The chain couples TRBV2 to TRBJ2-3; D uncertain. This CDR3 is built from 14 residues. Trimming pared 3 bases from V and 0 bases from J, leaving 7 bases between. CDR1 SNHLY and CDR2 FYNNEI come from the germline V gene. The CDR3 DNA reads TGTGCCAGCAGTGACGGTATGAGCACAGATACGCAGTATTTT. Translation gives CASSDGMSTDTQYF. The complete variable domain, with remaining parts taken from reference TRBV2 and TRBJ2-3, reads EPEVTQTPSHQVTQMGQEVILRCVPISNHLYFYWYRQILGQKVEFLVSFYNNEISEKSEIFDDQFSVERPDGSNFTLKIRSTKLEDSAMYFCASSDGMSTDTQYFGPGTRLTVL.

The V gene is TRBV7-9, the J gene TRBJ2-1, with no clear D. Trimming shortened V by 3 bases and J by 4 bases, and 13 bases separated the two germline ends. Germline lookup yields CDR1 SEHNR and CDR2 FQNEAQ (reference sequence). There are 15 residues in the CDR3. CDR3: CASSLTKGQYNEQFF. The CDR3 bases are TGTGCCAGCAGCTTGACGAAGGGCCAGTACAATGAGCAGTTCTTC.

The chain couples TRBV5-5 to TRBJ2-1; 11 bases are shared with TRBD1. Germline assignment: CDR1 SGHKS and CDR2 YYEKEE (reference sequence). This CDR3 has 16 residues. Germline trimming cut 0 bases from V and 8 bases from J; bases unmatched to any gene: 7. The CDR3 DNA reads TGTGCCAGCAGCTTGGCGGGACAGGGGGGAATCTATGAGCAGTTCTTC. Protein sequence: CASSLAGQGGIYEQFF. The full variable domain, rest sourced from reference TRBV5-5 and TRBJ2-1, is DAGVTQSPTHLIKTRGQQVTLRCSPISGHKSVSWYQQVLGQGPQFIFQYYEKEERGRGNFPDRFSARQFPNYSSELNVNALLLGDSALYLCASSLAGQGGIYEQFFGPGTRLTVL.

The chain recombines TRBV9 with TRBJ2-1; TRBD2 matches 7 bases. Germline-derived CDR1 and CDR2 are SGDLS and YYNGEE. This CDR3 is built from 15 residues. Trimming cost V 0 bases and J 6 bases; bases outside gene matches: 6. In DNA form, the CDR3 reads TGTGCCAGCAGCGTAGTGGCGGGAGCACCCAATGAGCAGTTCTTC. Translation: CASSVVAGAPNEQFF.

This chain connects TRBV7-9 to TRBJ2-3; perhaps TRBD2 as D (6 bases). V shed 1 base and J shed 2 bases, with 22 bases lying between them. CDR1 is SEHNR and CDR2 is FQNEAQ in the germline V gene (reference sequence). The CDR3 runs to 19 residues. CDR3 bases: TGTGCCAGCAGCTTAGGAGCCTTAGGAGGGGCCGCGGCCACAGATACGCAGTATTTT. Translating gives CASSLGALGGAAATDTQYF.